A selection of T cell receptor beta chains follows, all from one sample in a study of blood T cell repertoires in COVID-19. Assay used: immunoSEQ multiplex PCR; TCRdb lists only in-frame clones, some missing. The data contain about 46,000 clones, 88% of them singletons. Sequenced input: peripheral blood. The receptors here all came from a middle-aged man with active COVID-19. Both conserved end residues are part of each CDR3. The D gene is left open where the match is weak. Clone size is shown for a subset of rows, as once, few, many or a class of expanded clone.

v_gene,d_gene,j_gene,abundance,CDR3nt,CDR3aa
TRBV4-1,.,TRBJ1-5,.,TGCGCCAGCAGCCAAGGGACAGACAGCAATCAGCCCCAGCATTTT,CASSQGTDSNQPQHF
TRBV7-8,.,TRBJ2-7,once,TGTGCCAGCAGCCCCCCTATGAGCGAGCAGTACTTC,CASSPPMSEQYF
TRBV2,.,TRBJ1-1,.,TGTGCCAGCAGTGTGGACATGAACACTGAAGCTTTCTTT,CASSVDMNTEAFF
TRBV6-5,.,TRBJ1-2,.,TGTGCCAGCACCTTCGGACAACCCACGGATGGCTACACCTTC,CASTFGQPTDGYTF
TRBV28,.,TRBJ2-1,.,TGTGCCAGCAGTTTCCAGCGGTACAATGAGCAGTTCTTC,CASSFQRYNEQFF
TRBV4-1,.,TRBJ1-6,.,TGCGCCAGCAGCCAAGAGACAGGCGCGAGGAATTCACCCCTCCACTTT,CASSQETGARNSPLHF
TRBV5-1,.,TRBJ2-7,.,TGCGCCAGCAGCTTGGACGGATCAGGCCTCGACGAGCAGTACTTC,CASSLDGSGLDEQYF
TRBV19,.,TRBJ2-7,.,TGTGCCAGTAGTAGGGAGAGGGCCTACGAGCAGTACTTC,CASSRERAYEQYF
TRBV5-1,TRBD2,TRBJ2-2,.,TGCGCCAGCAGCTACCGGGAGGTAGCGGGGGGAAACACCGGGGAGCTGTTTTTT,CASSYREVAGGNTGELFF
TRBV4-3,TRBD2,TRBJ2-2,.,TGCGCCAGCAGCCAAGAATGGGGACTAGGGGTGACCGGGGAGCTGTTTTTT,CASSQEWGLGVTGELFF
TRBV5-4,TRBD1,TRBJ2-1,.,TGTGCCAGCAGCTTGGGGACAGGGAGGGAGCAGTTCTTC,CASSLGTGREQFF
TRBV3-1/TRBV3-2,.,TRBJ2-7,.,TGTGCCAGCAGCCAAGTTCAATACGAGCAGTACTTC,CASSQVQYEQYF
TRBV6-6,TRBD2,TRBJ2-1,few,TGTGCCAGCAGCCCCGGGAGGAATGAGCAGTTCTTC,CASSPGRNEQFF
TRBV5-8,.,TRBJ2-5,.,TGTGCCAGCAGCTTGTGGTCTACCCCGGAGACCCAGTACTTC,CASSLWSTPETQYF
TRBV18,.,TRBJ2-4,.,TGTGCCAGCTTACTCTCAGGGGGGAAAAACATTCAGTACTTC,CASLLSGGKNIQYF
TRBV7-3,.,TRBJ1-1,.,TGTGCCAGCAGCTTAACTTCCATGAACACTGAAGCTTTCTTT,CASSLTSMNTEAFF
TRBV19,.,TRBJ2-7,.,TGTGCCAGTAGTATCGCGCAGGGCGACGAGCAGTACTTC,CASSIAQGDEQYF
TRBV11-2,.,TRBJ2-1,.,TGTGCCAGCAGCTTAATCGAAAGGGGTGATGAGCAGTTCTTC,CASSLIERGDEQFF
TRBV27,.,TRBJ2-1,.,TGTGCCAGCAGGGGGGCGATAGGGCAGTTCTTC,CASRGAIGQFF
TRBV18,TRBD1,TRBJ2-1,.,TGTGCCAGCTCTACCGGACAGGGGGCCTACAATGAGCAGTTCTTC,CASSTGQGAYNEQFF
TRBV7-9,.,TRBJ1-2,.,TGTGCCAGCAGCTTAGATGTCAGGTCCATGGGCTACACCTTC,CASSLDVRSMGYTF
TRBV6-4,.,TRBJ2-2,.,TGTGCCAGCAGTTCCACGAACACCGGGGAGCTGTTTTTT,CASSSTNTGELFF
TRBV2,.,TRBJ1-5,.,TGTGCCAGCAGTGCCGTGGGGGGAACACAGCCCCAGCATTTT,CASSAVGGTQPQHF
TRBV7-2,TRBD2,TRBJ2-5,.,TGTGCCAGCAGCCCCCGGACTAGCGGGGGGGAAGAGACCCAGTACTTC,CASSPRTSGGEETQYF
TRBV5-1,TRBD2,TRBJ2-2,.,TGCGCCAGCAGCGCGACTAGCGGGGGGGCCTTTTCCGGGGAGCTGTTTTTT,CASSATSGGAFSGELFF
TRBV6-2/TRBV6-3,.,TRBJ1-5,.,TGTGCCAGCAGTTACGGCGGGACGGTCAATCAGCCCCAGCATTTT,CASSYGGTVNQPQHF
TRBV7-9,.,TRBJ2-2,once,TGTGCCAGCTCACAGAGCGGTGGGCACACCGGGGAGCTGTTTTTT,CASSQSGGHTGELFF
TRBV2,.,TRBJ1-1,.,TGTGCCAGCAGTGAAGCGCTTAACTCGAGAGAAGCTTTCTTT,CASSEALNSREAFF
TRBV10-1,TRBD1,TRBJ2-3,.,TGCGCCAGCAGGATTGGACAGGGAAGACTCCCCTGTCGCACAGATACGCAGTATTTT,CASRIGQGRLPCRTDTQYF
TRBV6-5,TRBD1,TRBJ1-2,.,TGTGCCAGCAGTTACCAGGGACAGGGAAGGGATGGCTACACCTTC,CASSYQGQGRDGYTF
TRBV5-1,.,TRBJ2-2,.,TGCGCCAGCAGCTTGGGTAGGACTCAGACCCTGAACACCGGGGAGCTGTTTTTT,CASSLGRTQTLNTGELFF
TRBV5-1,.,TRBJ2-5,.,TGCGCCAGCAGCCCTCCGCGGGGCGGGGAACAAGAGACCCAGTACTTC,CASSPPRGGEQETQYF
TRBV19,.,TRBJ2-3,.,TGTGCCAGTAGTATCAGGGGCCAGGCAGATACGCAGTATTTT,CASSIRGQADTQYF
TRBV11-2,TRBD1,TRBJ1-5,.,TGTGCCAGCAGCTCCTTACAGGGGCGAAGCAATCAGCCCCAGCATTTT,CASSSLQGRSNQPQHF
TRBV5-1,.,TRBJ1-2,once,TGCGCCAGCAGCCGACAGACAGGATCCTATGGCTACACCTTC,CASSRQTGSYGYTF
TRBV5-4,.,TRBJ1-1,.,TGTGCCAGCAGCTTCGTCGGGGGAAACACTGAAGCTTTCTTT,CASSFVGGNTEAFF
TRBV5-5,TRBD1,TRBJ2-7,.,TGTGCCAGCAGCCAAGGACAGGCGGCCGGCGAGCAGTACTTC,CASSQGQAAGEQYF
TRBV18,.,TRBJ2-5,.,TGTGCCAGCTCACCGTTCCCTGACAACCAAGAGACCCAGTACTTC,CASSPFPDNQETQYF
TRBV7-2,.,TRBJ2-3,.,TGTGCCAGCAGCTTAGGTAGGGGGACAGATACGCAGTATTTT,CASSLGRGTDTQYF
TRBV4-2,.,TRBJ2-5,.,TGTGCCAGCAGCCAAGATCAAAATTCCGGGGAGACCCAGTACTTC,CASSQDQNSGETQYF
TRBV3-1/TRBV3-2,TRBD2,TRBJ2-3,few,TGTGCCAGCAGCCAAGGACTAGCGGGGGGGTCAGATACGCAGTATTTT,CASSQGLAGGSDTQYF
TRBV7-2,TRBD1,TRBJ1-6,.,TGTGCCAGCAGCGAAAGACAGGGGGACTTCTCACCCCTCCACTTT,CASSERQGDFSPLHF
TRBV13,.,TRBJ2-1,.,TGTGCCAGCAGCTTTGCCCTAGGGGGGCAGTTCTTC,CASSFALGGQFF
TRBV6-6,.,TRBJ1-1,.,TGTGCCAGCACTGATGCGGGCAACCGGAACACTGAAGCTTTCTTT,CASTDAGNRNTEAFF
TRBV30,.,TRBJ1-4,.,TGTGCCTGGAGTAGCATAGGGGCTAATGAAAAACTGTTTTTT,CAWSSIGANEKLFF